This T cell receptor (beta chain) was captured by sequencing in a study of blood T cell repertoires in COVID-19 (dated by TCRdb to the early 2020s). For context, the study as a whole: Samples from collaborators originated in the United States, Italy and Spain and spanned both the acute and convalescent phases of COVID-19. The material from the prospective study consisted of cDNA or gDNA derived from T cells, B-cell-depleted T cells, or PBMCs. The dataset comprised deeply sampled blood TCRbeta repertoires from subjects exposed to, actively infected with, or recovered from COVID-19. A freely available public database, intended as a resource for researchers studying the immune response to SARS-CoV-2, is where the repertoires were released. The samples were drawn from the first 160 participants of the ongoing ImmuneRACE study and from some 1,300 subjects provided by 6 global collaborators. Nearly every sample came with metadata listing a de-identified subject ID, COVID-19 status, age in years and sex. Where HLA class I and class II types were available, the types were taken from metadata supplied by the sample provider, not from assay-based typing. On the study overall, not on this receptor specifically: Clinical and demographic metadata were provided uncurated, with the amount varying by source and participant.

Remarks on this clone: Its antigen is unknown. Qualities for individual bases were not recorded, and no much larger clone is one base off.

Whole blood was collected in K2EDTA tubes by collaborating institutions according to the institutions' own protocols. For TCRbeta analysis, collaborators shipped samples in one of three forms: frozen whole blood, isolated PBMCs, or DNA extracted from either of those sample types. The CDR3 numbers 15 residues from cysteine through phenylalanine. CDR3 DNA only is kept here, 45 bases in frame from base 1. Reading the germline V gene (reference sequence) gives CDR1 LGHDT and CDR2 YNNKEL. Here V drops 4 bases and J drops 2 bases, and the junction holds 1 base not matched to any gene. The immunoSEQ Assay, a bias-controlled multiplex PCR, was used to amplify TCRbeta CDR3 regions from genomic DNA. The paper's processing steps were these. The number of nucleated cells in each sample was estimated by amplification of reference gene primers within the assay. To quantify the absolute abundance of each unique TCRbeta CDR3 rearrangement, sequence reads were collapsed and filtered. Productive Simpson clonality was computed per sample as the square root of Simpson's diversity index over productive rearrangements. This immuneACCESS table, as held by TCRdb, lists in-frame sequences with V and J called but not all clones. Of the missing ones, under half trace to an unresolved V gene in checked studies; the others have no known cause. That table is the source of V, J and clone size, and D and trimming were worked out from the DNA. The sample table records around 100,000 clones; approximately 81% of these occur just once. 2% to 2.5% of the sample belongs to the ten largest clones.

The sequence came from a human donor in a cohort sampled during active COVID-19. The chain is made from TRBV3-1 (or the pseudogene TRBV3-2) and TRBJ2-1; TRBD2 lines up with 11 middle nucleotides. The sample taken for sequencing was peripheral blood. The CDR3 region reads CASSLSGRAYNEQFF. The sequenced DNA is TGTGCCAGCAGCCTTAGCGGGAGGGCCTACAATGAGCAGTTCTTC.